Following are 32 T cell receptor beta chains from one sample sequenced in a study of blood T cell repertoires in COVID-19. Libraries were prepared by immunoSEQ multiplex PCR; TCRdb keeps only in-frame clonotypes and omits some of them. The sample carries about 500,000 clones, about 85% recorded once. Sequencing input: PBMCs or T cells enriched from blood (not recorded which). These receptors all come from a woman aged 18-29 years who had recovered from COVID-19.

V is TRBV2 and J is TRBJ1-2; maybe TRBD1 (6 bases). This CDR3 comprises 13 residues. Germline loops: CDR1 SNHLY, CDR2 FYNNEI. The V end was cut by 7 bases, the J end by 8 bases, with 17 bases between. The CDR3 protein is CASTRTDSGGYTF. The CDR3, as DNA: TGTGCCAGCACCCGGACAGACTCGGGCGGCTACACCTTC.

The genes are TRBV2 and TRBJ1-1; no clear D gene. Germline CDR1 reads SNHLY; CDR2 reads FYNNEI. The CDR3 loop spans 11 amino acids. Trimming removed 5 bases from V and 7 bases from J, with 8 bases in between. CDR3 sequence reads: CASSYQVEAFF. CDR3 sequence (DNA): TGTGCCAGCAGTTACCAGGTTGAAGCTTTCTTT.

This clone was seen just once. The chain combines TRBV5-1 with TRBJ2-3, with 10 bases lining up with TRBD2. Germline V gene lookup returns CDR1 SGHRS and CDR2 YFSETQ. V shed 2 bases, J shed 0 bases, and the junction held 9 bases outside the gene matches. The CDR3 extends over 18 amino acids. For the CDR3, the DNA is TGCGCCAGCAGCTTAACGCTAGCGGGGGTCCCTAGCACAGATACGCAGTATTTT. Amino acid sequence: CASSLTLAGVPSTDTQYF.

This clone was observed a handful of times. V usage is TRBV5-1 and J usage is TRBJ2-6, with 8 bases that match TRBD2. The CDR3 has 17 residues. Germline CDR1 reads SGHRS; CDR2 reads YFSETQ. Trimming took 4 bases from V and 2 from J; bases not matched to a gene: 8. The CDR3 protein is CASSARAGVAGANVLTF. CDR3 nucleotide sequence: TGCGCCAGCAGCGCCAGAGCGGGGGTTGCTGGGGCCAACGTCCTGACTTTC.

The rearrangement links TRBV2 to TRBJ2-6, with D possibly TRBD1 on 6 matching bases. This CDR3 contains 15 residues. Per germline, CDR1 SNHLY and CDR2 FYNNEI. The ends were cut back, 8 bases at V and 2 bases at J, with 13 bases in the middle. CDR3: CASGASGAGANVLTF. The CDR3 bases are TGTGCCAGCGGGGCTTCAGGGGCTGGGGCCAACGTCCTGACTTTC.

V gene TRBV29-1 combines with J gene TRBJ2-5; 7 bases fit TRBD2. In germline, CDR1 is SQVTM, CDR2 ANQGSEA. The CDR3 length is 13 residues. V gave up 3 bases and J gave up 5 bases; unmatched junction bases: 6. The CDR3 sequence: CSVDGGVVETQYF. CDR3 nucleotide sequence: TGCAGCGTTGATGGGGGGGTGGTGGAGACCCAGTACTTC.

J is TRBJ1-1 and V is TRBV10-3, with TRBD1 matching 7 bases. Unmatched junction bases numbered 5, after V lost 4 bases and J lost 3 bases. CDR3 size: 14 residues. CDR1 and CDR2 from the germline V gene are ENHRY and SYGVKD. The CDR3 nucleotides are TGTGCCATCAGTGGGGACAGTAGGGACACTGAAGCTTTCTTT. The encoded protein is CAISGDSRDTEAFF.

The chain carries TRBV28 and TRBJ2-3; TRBD2 matches 9 bases. The V segment lost 6 bases and the J segment 5 bases; nucleotides outside the gene matches: 6. In germline, CDR1 is MDHEN, CDR2 SYDVKM. This CDR3 is built from 14 residues. CDR3 protein: CASRRGGAQDTQYF. The CDR3 nucleotides read TGTGCCAGCAGACGCGGGGGGGCCCAAGATACGCAGTATTTT.

The rearrangement joins TRBV30 to TRBJ2-3; D might be TRBD1 (5 bases). There are 13 residues in the CDR3. Trimming pared 2 bases from V and 5 bases from J, leaving 11 bases between. CDR1 GTSNPN and CDR2 SVGIG come from the germline V gene (reference sequence). CDR3 sequence (DNA): TGTGCCTGGAGTACAGGTACGGGAGATACGCAGTATTTT. Translation gives CAWSTGTGDTQYF.

This chain links TRBV10-3 with TRBJ2-5; tentatively, D is TRBD2 (7 bases). This CDR3 is built from 16 residues. CDR1 is ENHRY and CDR2 is SYGVKD in the germline V gene. V lost 3 bases and J 5 bases, leaving 19 bases between the germline ends. CDR3 amino acids: CAISERGAGVMETQYF. CDR3 nucleotide sequence: TGTGCCATCAGTGAACGGGGGGCAGGTGTGATGGAGACCCAGTACTTC.

A word on this clone: At the DNA level, this CDR3 is encoded by other sequences in the same sample as well. V is TRBV2 and J is TRBJ1-2; D is ambiguous. The germline V gene encodes CDR1 SNHLY and CDR2 FYNNEI. The CDR3 loop spans 13 amino acids. Trimming left V 3 bases short and J 2 bases short, with 7 bases between. The CDR3 is CASSEEGNYGYTF. The CDR3 bases are TGTGCCAGCAGTGAGGAGGGCAACTATGGCTACACCTTC.

V usage is TRBV7-8 and J usage is TRBJ1-1, with 8 bases aligning to TRBD1. This CDR3 has 15 residues. Germline V gene sequence: CDR1 SGHVS, CDR2 FQNEAQ. V was pared by 0 bases and J by 4 bases, with 4 bases of the junction left unmatched. CDR3 sequence (DNA): TGTGCCAGCAGCTTAGCAAACAGGGGGAGCACTGAAGCTTTCTTT. It yields the protein CASSLANRGSTEAFF.

This chain uses TRBV15 with TRBJ2-5, with 8 bases aligning to TRBD1. The CDR3 is made up of 15 amino acids. CDR1 is LNHNV, CDR2 YYDKDF, per germline (reference sequence). Trimming cost V 5 bases and J 4 bases; bases outside gene matches: 9. This CDR3 reads CATSENRGDGETQYF. CDR3 DNA: TGTGCCACCAGCGAAAACAGGGGGGACGGAGAGACCCAGTACTTC.

V gene TRBV19 combines with J gene TRBJ2-7; 7 nucleotides agree with TRBD1. The CDR3 contains 14 residues. The J segment lost 2 bases and the V segment lost 5 bases, leaving 6 bases of the junction unmatched. Germline CDR1 is LNHDA and CDR2 is SQIVND (reference sequence). The CDR3 DNA reads TGTGCCAGTAGTCTTCAGGGGGTCACCTACGAGCAGTACTTC. The encoded protein is CASSLQGVTYEQYF.

This chain links TRBV5-8 with TRBJ2-2; TRBD1 agrees at 7 bases. CDR3 length equals 12 residues. The trim removed 1 base at V and 13 bases at J, leaving 4 bases unmatched. The V gene's germline CDR1 is SGHTS and CDR2 YDEGEE. CDR3 nucleotides: TGTGCCAGCAGCTTGAGGGGGCAGGCGCTGTTTTTT. It encodes CASSLRGQALFF.

The J gene is TRBJ2-6, the V gene TRBV10-2, with 7 bases identical to TRBD1. V shed 5 bases, J shed 0 bases, and the junction held 13 bases outside the gene matches. The CDR3 length is 19 residues. The V gene's germline CDR1 is WSHSY and CDR2 SAAADI. The CDR3 region is CASSFFMGQLDSGANVLTF. DNA for the CDR3: TGCGCCAGCAGTTTTTTTATGGGACAGCTCGACTCTGGGGCCAACGTCCTGACTTTC.

The chain employs TRBV18 and TRBJ1-5; unclear D gene. V lost 4 bases and J lost 5, with 9 bases in between. The CDR3 runs 13 residues. The germline V gene has CDR1 KGHSH and CDR2 LQKENI. CDR3 nucleotide sequence: TGTGCCAGCTCACTAGCGGTCGATCAGCCCCAGCATTTT. Its translation is CASSLAVDQPQHF.

The CDR3 sequence is CASSDHDSSYNEQFF. The CDR3 DNA follows: TGTGCCAGCAGCGACCATGACAGCTCCTACAATGAGCAGTTCTTC. This chain links TRBV11-3 with TRBJ2-1, with a tentative D call TRBD1 (5 bases). Between the trimmed V and J ends, which lost 5 bases and 0 bases, there was a span of 11 bases. This CDR3 contains 15 residues. Germline CDR1 SGHNT, CDR2 YENEEA.

The rearrangement links TRBV7-2 to TRBJ2-7, with 8 bases aligning to TRBD2. V was pared by 6 bases and J by 5 bases, with 15 bases of the junction left unmatched. Germline V lookup: CDR1 SGHTA, CDR2 FQGNSA. The CDR3 contains 16 residues. Here the CDR3 DNA reads TGTGCCAGCAGTCCCCCTGGAGGTAGCGGGGTCGACGAGCAGTACTTC. Amino acid sequence: CASSPPGGSGVDEQYF.

This clone has a handful of counts. This chain connects TRBV21-1 to TRBJ1-5; the table's TRBD1 call for D was not verified on the DNA. TRBV21-1 is a pseudogene locus. The CDR3 is 20 residues long. The CDR3 spells CASSAGQLNIPPHANQPQHF. For the CDR3, the DNA is TGTGCCAGCAGCGCGGGACAGTTAAACATACCCCCTCACGCTAATCAGCCCCAGCATTTT.

This clone was found a few times. The CDR3 loop reads CASSLEGSREQYF. The CDR3 DNA sequence: TGTGCCAGCAGCCTAGAGGGCAGCCGCGAGCAGTACTTC. V is TRBV6-6 and J is TRBJ2-7, with a possible D match to TRBD2 (5 bases). Germline V gene sequence: CDR1 MNHNY, CDR2 SVGAGI (reference sequence). V dropped 6 bases and J dropped 6 bases, with 15 bases sitting between them. This CDR3 is 13 amino acids long.

The V call is TRBV30, the J call TRBJ2-7; 10 positions agree with TRBD1. After removal of 4 bases from V and 2 bases from J, the junction contained 8 bases not matched to a gene. The CDR3 length is 15 residues. Germline CDR1 and CDR2: GTSNPN and SVGIG (reference sequence). CDR3 sequence reads: CAWTEPGTGAYEQYF. DNA of the CDR3: TGTGCCTGGACCGAACCAGGGACAGGGGCCTACGAGCAGTACTTC.

The rearrangement joins TRBV9 to TRBJ1-4; 7 bases are a match to TRBD1. V was pared by 3 bases and J by 5 bases, with 7 bases of the junction left unmatched. CDR1 SGDLS and CDR2 YYNGEE come from the germline V gene. The CDR3 consists of 15 residues. The CDR3 DNA is TGTGCCAGCAGCGGAGGGACAGAATACAATGAAAAACTGTTTTTT. Translation gives CASSGGTEYNEKLFF. Looking up the rest from reference TRBV9 and TRBJ1-4 gives the full variable domain: DSGVTQTPKHLITATGQRVTLRCSPRSGDLSVYWYQQSLDQGLQFLIQYYNGEERAKGNILERFSAQQFPDLHSELNLSSLELGDSALYFCASSGGTEYNEKLFFGSGTQLSVL.

The V and J genes are TRBV28 and TRBJ1-2, with a weak D call TRBD1 (5 bases). The V gene's germline CDR1 is MDHEN and CDR2 SYDVKM. V was shortened by 4 bases and J by 5 bases, with 17 bases between the two germline ends. The CDR3 extends over 15 amino acids. The DNA for the CDR3 is TGTGCCAGCAGTTCCCTGGGAACCAGGGCTTATGGCTACACCTTC. Residues: CASSSLGTRAYGYTF.

The CDR3 here is CASSLSRTSGYNEQFF. In DNA, the CDR3 is TGTGCCAGCAGCTTGAGTAGGACTAGCGGATACAATGAGCAGTTCTTC. This chain links TRBV5-4 with TRBJ2-1; 10 bases match TRBD2. The ends lost 1 base at V and 4 bases at J; junction bases unmatched: 5. The CDR3 loop spans 16 amino acids. CDR1 and CDR2 from the germline V gene are SGHNT and YYREEE (reference sequence).

This chain joins TRBV4-2 and TRBJ2-1; 13 nucleotides line up with TRBD2. V was pared by 3 bases and J by 3 bases, with 5 bases of the junction left unmatched. CDR1 is LGHNA, CDR2 YNFKEQ, per germline. The CDR3 totals 17 residues. The CDR3 DNA sequence: TGTGCCAGCAGCCACCCTGGGACTAGCGGGGACTACAATGAGCAGTTCTTC. Translation: CASSHPGTSGDYNEQFF.

The rearrangement joins TRBV6-5 to TRBJ1-1; unclear D gene. Trimming stripped 10 bases from V and 5 bases from J, with 14 bases between. Germline-derived CDR1 and CDR2 are MNHEY and SVGAGI. The CDR3 is made up of 12 amino acids. This chain's CDR3 is CATNMGRTEAFF. CDR3 DNA sequence: TGTGCCACGAACATGGGGAGAACTGAAGCTTTCTTT.

The table lists this clone with a count of one. This chain uses TRBV9 with TRBJ2-7, with 8 bases identical to TRBD1. Germline loops: CDR1 SGDLS, CDR2 YYNGEE. The CDR3 runs 14 residues. V gave up 3 bases and J gave up 3 bases; unmatched junction bases: 5. In DNA, the CDR3 is TGTGCCAGCAGCGCTGAGGGACAGGTCTACGAGCAGTACTTC. This codes for CASSAEGQVYEQYF. The full variable domain, in which reference TRBV9 and TRBJ2-7 provide the parts outside the CDR3, is DSGVTQTPKHLITATGQRVTLRCSPRSGDLSVYWYQQSLDQGLQFLIQYYNGEERAKGNILERFSAQQFPDLHSELNLSSLELGDSALYFCASSAEGQVYEQYFGPGTRLTVT.

This rearrangement joins TRBV11-2 to TRBJ2-1, with D tentatively TRBD2 (6 bases). From germline, CDR1 is SGHAT and CDR2 FQNNGV. V was trimmed by 1 base and J by 4 bases, leaving 17 bases between them. The CDR3 totals 17 residues. In nucleotides, the CDR3 is TGTGCCAGCAGCTTAGTACAGGAGGGGCTTTATTACAATGAGCAGTTCTTC. Its translation is CASSLVQEGLYYNEQFF.

The chain recombines TRBV10-3 with TRBJ1-3; 9 bases line up with TRBD1. V gave up 8 bases and J gave up 3 bases; unmatched junction bases: 8. The CDR3 consists of 15 residues. Germline CDR1 is ENHRY and CDR2 is SYGVKD. CDR3 sequence reads: CAIRDRASFGNTIYF. The CDR3, as DNA: TGTGCCATCCGGGACAGGGCAAGCTTTGGAAACACCATATATTTT.

This rearrangement joins TRBV10-3 to TRBJ2-1, with 7 nucleotides matching TRBD1. The CDR3 covers 16 residues. Per germline, CDR1 ENHRY and CDR2 SYGVKD. V lost 3 bases to trimming and J lost 1 base; unmatched junction nucleotides: 6. The CDR3 DNA reads TGTGCCATCAGTGATAGCAGGGGGTTTTCCTACAATGAGCAGTTCTTC. Translated, it gives CAISDSRGFSYNEQFF.

The rearrangement joins TRBV14 to TRBJ2-7; D remains unclear. Trimming pared 1 base from V and 0 bases from J, leaving 10 bases between. The CDR3 has 15 residues. Germline CDR1 SGHDN, CDR2 FVKESK. In DNA, the CDR3 is TGTGCCAGCAGCCAAGGGGCCTTCGCCTCCTACGAGCAGTACTTC. Translating gives CASSQGAFASYEQYF.